The clone carrying this TCR beta chain has only a few counts. Between the trimmed V and J ends, which lost 0 bases and 6 bases, there was a span of 9 bases. Germline CDR1 reads MDHEN; CDR2 reads SYDVKM. This CDR3 contains 14 residues. This specimen comes from a study of naive and memory T cell subsets. The library had UMIs added by 3' ligation of an oligonucleotide to TCR cDNA. Four PCR rounds used nested alpha and beta constant region primers plus the SP2 primer. For blood and skin samples, reverse transcription used TCR alpha and beta constant primers. TCRdb reprocessed the 5' RACE reads via MiXCR and lists one record per CDR3 protein. The sample records roughly 48,000 distinct CDR3 sequences, about 4.4% being singletons.

The chain recombines TRBV28 with TRBJ2-4, with D hard to call. The receptor was derived from a female donor in good health. The CDR3: CASSLWGLGNIQYF. CDR3 DNA sequence: TGTGCCAGCAGTTTATGGGGATTGGGAAACATTCAGTACTTC.